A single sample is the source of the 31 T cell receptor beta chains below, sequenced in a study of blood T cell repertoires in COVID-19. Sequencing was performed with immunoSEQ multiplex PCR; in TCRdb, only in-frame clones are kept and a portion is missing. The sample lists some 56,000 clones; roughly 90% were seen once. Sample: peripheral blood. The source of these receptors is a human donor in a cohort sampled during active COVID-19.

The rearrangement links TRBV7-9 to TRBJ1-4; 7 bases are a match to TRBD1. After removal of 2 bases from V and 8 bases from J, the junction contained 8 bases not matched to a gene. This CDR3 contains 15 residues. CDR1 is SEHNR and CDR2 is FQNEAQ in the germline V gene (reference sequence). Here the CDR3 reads CASSLFDRVGEKLFF. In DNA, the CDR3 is TGTGCCAGCAGCTTATTTGACAGGGTAGGGGAAAAACTGTTTTTT.

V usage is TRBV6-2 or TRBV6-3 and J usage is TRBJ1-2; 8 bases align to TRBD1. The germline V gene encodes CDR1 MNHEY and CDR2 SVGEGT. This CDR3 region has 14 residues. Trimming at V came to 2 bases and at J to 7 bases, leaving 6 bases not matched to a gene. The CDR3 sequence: CASSYRGQAPGYTF. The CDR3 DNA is TGTGCCAGCAGTTACCGGGGACAGGCTCCTGGCTACACCTTC.

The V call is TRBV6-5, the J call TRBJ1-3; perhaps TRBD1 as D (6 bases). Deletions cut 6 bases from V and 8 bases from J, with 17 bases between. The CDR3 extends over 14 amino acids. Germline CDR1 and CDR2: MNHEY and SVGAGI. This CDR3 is CASRYRDFRDTIYF. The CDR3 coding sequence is TGTGCCAGCAGATACAGGGACTTCAGGGACACCATATATTTT.

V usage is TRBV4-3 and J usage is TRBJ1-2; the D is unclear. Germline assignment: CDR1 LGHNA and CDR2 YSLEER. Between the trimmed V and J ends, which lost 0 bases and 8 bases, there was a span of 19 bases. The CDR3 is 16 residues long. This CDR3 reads CASSQDSSVGRGGYTF. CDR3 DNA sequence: TGCGCCAGCAGCCAAGATAGTTCGGTGGGCCGGGGAGGCTACACCTTC.

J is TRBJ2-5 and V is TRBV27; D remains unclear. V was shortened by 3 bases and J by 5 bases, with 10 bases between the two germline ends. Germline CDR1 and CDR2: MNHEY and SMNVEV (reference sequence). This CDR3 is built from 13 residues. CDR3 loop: CASSLVASETQYF. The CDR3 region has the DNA TGTGCCAGCAGTTTGGTGGCCTCGGAGACCCAGTACTTC.

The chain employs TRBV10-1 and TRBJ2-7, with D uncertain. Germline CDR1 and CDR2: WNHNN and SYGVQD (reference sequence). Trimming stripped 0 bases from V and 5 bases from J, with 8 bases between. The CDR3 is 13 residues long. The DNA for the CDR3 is TGCGCCAGCAGTGAGTCTGTCTACCACGAGCAGTACTTC. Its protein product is CASSESVYHEQYF.

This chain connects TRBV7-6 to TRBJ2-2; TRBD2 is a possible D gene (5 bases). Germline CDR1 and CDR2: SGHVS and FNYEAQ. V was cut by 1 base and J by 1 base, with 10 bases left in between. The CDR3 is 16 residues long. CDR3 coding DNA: TGTGCCAGCAGCTTAGAAGCGGCGGTGAACACCGGGGAGCTGTTTTTT. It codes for CASSLEAAVNTGELFF.

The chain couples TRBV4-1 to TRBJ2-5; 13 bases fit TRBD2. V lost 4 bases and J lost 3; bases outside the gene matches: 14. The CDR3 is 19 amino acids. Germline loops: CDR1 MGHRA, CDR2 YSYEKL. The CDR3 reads CASSPRLLAGGPLEETQYF. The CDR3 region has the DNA TGCGCCAGCAGCCCCAGATTACTAGCGGGGGGGCCATTGGAAGAGACCCAGTACTTC.

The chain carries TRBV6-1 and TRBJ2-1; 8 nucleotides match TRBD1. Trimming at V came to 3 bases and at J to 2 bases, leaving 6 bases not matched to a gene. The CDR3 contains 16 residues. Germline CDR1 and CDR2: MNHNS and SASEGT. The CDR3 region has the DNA TGTGCCAGCAGTGACGGCGACAGGGGCCCCTACAATGAGCAGTTCTTC. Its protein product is CASSDGDRGPYNEQFF.

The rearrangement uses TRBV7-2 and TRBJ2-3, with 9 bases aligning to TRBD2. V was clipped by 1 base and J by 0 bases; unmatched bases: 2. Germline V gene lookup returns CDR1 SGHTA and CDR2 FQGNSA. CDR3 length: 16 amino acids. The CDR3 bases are TGTGCCAGCAGCTTAGGCGGGGGGGGTAGCACAGATACGCAGTATTTT. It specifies CASSLGGGGSTDTQYF.

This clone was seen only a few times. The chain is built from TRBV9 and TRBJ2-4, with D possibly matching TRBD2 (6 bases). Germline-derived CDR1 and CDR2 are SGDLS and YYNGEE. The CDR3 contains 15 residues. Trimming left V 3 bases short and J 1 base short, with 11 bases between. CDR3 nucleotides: TGTGCCAGCAGCGATGCGGGGCTCGCCAAAAACATTCAGTACTTC. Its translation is CASSDAGLAKNIQYF.

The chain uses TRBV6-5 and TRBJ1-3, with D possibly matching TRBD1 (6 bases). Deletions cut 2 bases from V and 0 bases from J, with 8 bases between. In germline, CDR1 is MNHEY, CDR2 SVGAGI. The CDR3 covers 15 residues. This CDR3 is CASSYGQYSGNTIYF. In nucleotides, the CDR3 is TGTGCCAGCAGTTACGGACAGTACTCTGGAAACACCATATATTTT.

This chain's CDR3 is CASSYSRLSIYEQYF. The CDR3 coding sequence is TGTGCCAGCAGTTACTCGCGCCTGTCGATCTACGAGCAGTACTTC. The chain uses TRBV6-2 or TRBV6-3 and TRBJ2-7; D remains unclear. The CDR3 has 15 amino acids. With 0 bases removed from V and 3 bases from J, the gap between germline ends came to 12 bases. Germline V CDR1 and CDR2: MNHEY, SVGEGT.

For the CDR3, the DNA is TGTGCCAGTGGGAGAGGGCCCAACCTATACAATGAGCAGTTCTTC. Its protein is CASGRGPNLYNEQFF. The chain joins TRBV2 to TRBJ2-1; possibly TRBD2 for D (5 bases). This CDR3 has 15 residues. CDR1 is SNHLY and CDR2 is FYNNEI in the germline V gene. The V and J ends lost 9 bases and 4 bases respectively, with 19 bases between them.

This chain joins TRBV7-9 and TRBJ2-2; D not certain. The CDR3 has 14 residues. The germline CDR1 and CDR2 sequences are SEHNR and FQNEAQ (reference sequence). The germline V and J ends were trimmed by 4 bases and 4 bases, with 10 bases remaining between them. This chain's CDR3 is CASSSLGRTGELFF. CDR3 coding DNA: TGTGCCAGCAGCTCCCTAGGCCGCACCGGGGAGCTGTTTTTT. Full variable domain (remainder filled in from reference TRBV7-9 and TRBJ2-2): DTGVSQNPRHKITKRGQNVTFRCDPISEHNRLYWYRQTLGQGPEFLTYFQNEAQLEKSRLLSDRFSAERPKGSFSTLEIQRTEQGDSAMYLCASSSLGRTGELFFGEGSRLTVL.

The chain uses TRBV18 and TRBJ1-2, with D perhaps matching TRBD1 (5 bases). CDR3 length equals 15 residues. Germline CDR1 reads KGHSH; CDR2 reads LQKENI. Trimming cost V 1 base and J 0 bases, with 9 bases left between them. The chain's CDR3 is CASSPLGGSNYGYTF. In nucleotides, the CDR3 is TGTGCCAGCTCACCACTGGGGGGGTCTAACTATGGCTACACCTTC.

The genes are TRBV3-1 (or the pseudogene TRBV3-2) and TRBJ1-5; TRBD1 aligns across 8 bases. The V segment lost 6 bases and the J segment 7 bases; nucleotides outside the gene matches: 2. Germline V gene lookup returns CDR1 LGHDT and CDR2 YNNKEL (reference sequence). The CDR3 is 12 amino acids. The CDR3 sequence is CASRTGEQPQHF. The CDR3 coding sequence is TGTGCCAGCAGGACAGGGGAGCAGCCCCAGCATTTT.

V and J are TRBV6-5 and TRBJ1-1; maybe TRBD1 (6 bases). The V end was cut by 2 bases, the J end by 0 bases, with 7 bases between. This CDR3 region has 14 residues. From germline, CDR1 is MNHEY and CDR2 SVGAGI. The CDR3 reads CASSYQGMNTEAFF. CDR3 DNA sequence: TGTGCCAGCAGTTACCAGGGGATGAACACTGAAGCTTTCTTT.

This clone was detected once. The CDR3 reads CASSDRGLKTEKLFF. In nucleotides, the CDR3 is TGTGCCAGCAGCGACAGGGGCCTTAAGACCGAAAAACTGTTTTTT. J is TRBJ1-4 and V is TRBV5-6; TRBD1 agrees at 8 bases. Trimming took 4 bases from V and 8 from J; bases not matched to a gene: 10. The CDR3 length is 15 residues. Germline lookup yields CDR1 SGHDT and CDR2 YYEEEE.

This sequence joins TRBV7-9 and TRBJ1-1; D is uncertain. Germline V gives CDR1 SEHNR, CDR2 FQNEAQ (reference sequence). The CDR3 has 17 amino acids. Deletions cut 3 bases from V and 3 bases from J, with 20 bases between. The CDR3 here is CASSLETETSVDTEAFF. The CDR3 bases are TGTGCCAGCAGCTTGGAAACAGAGACCAGTGTGGACACTGAAGCTTTCTTT.

The CDR3 DNA is TGTGCCAGCAGCGTAGGCCCAGGAGGTGCCTTCCAAGAGACCCAGTACTTC. Residues: CASSVGPGGAFQETQYF. The V and J genes are TRBV9 and TRBJ2-5; weak D call: TRBD2 (5 bases). Germline V gene data show CDR1 as SGDLS and CDR2 as YYNGEE. V gave up 0 bases and J gave up 1 base, with 16 bases separating them. CDR3 size: 17 residues.

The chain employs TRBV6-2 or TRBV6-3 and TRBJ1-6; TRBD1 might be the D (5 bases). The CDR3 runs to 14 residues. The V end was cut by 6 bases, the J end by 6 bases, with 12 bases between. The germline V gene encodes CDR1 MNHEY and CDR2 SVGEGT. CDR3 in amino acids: CASSQTAINSPLHF. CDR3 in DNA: TGTGCCAGCAGCCAGACAGCGATTAATTCACCCCTCCACTTT.

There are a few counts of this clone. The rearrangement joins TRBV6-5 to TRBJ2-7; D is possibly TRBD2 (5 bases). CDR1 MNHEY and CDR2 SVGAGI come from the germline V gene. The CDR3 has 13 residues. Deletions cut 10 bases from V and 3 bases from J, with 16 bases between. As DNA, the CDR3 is TGTGCCACCTCTAGGGTTGGGAGCTACGAGCAGTACTTC. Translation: CATSRVGSYEQYF.

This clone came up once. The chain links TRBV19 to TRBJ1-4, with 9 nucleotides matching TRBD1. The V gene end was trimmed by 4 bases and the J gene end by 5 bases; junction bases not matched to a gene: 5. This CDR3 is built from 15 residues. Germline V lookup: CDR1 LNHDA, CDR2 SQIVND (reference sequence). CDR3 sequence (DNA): TGTGCCAGTAGTAACCCGACAGGGGGGAATGAAAAACTGTTTTTT. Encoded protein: CASSNPTGGNEKLFF.

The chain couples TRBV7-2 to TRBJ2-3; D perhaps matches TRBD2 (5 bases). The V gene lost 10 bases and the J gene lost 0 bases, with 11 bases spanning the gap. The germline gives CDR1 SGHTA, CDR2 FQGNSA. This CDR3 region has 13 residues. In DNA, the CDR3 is TGTGCCACCACTAGAGGTAGCACAGATACGCAGTATTTT. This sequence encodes CATTRGSTDTQYF.

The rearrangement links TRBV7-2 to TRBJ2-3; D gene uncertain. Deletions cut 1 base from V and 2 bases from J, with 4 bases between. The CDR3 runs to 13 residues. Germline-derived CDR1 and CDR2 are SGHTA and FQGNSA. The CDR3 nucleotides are TGTGCCAGCAGCTTAGGGCTCACAGATACGCAGTATTTT. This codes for CASSLGLTDTQYF.

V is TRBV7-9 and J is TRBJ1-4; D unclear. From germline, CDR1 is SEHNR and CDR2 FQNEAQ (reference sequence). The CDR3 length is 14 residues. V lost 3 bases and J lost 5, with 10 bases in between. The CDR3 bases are TGTGCCAGCAGCTTGAACAGTGCAAATGAAAAACTGTTTTTT. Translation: CASSLNSANEKLFF.

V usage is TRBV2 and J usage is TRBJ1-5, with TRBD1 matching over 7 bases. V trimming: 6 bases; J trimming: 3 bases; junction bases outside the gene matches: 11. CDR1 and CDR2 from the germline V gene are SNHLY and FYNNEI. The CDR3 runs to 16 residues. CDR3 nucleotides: TGTGCCAGCAGGCGGCCGGGAACAGGGGACAATCAGCCCCAGCATTTT. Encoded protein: CASRRPGTGDNQPQHF. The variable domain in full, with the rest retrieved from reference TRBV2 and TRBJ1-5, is EPEVTQTPSHQVTQMGQEVILRCVPISNHLYFYWYRQILGQKVEFLVSFYNNEISEKSEIFDDQFSVERPDGSNFTLKIRSTKLEDSAMYFCASRRPGTGDNQPQHFGDGTRLSIL.

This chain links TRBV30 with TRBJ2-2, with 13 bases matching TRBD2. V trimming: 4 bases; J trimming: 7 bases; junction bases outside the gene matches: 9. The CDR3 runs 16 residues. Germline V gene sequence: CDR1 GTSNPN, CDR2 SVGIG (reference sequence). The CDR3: CAWTRLAGGPVGELFF. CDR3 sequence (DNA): TGTGCCTGGACCAGACTAGCGGGGGGACCGGTCGGGGAGCTGTTTTTT.

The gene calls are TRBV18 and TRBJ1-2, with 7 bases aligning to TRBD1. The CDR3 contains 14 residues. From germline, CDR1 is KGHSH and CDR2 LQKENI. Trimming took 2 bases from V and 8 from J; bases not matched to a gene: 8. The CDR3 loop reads CASSPGTGERGYTF. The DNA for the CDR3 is TGTGCCAGCTCACCAGGCACAGGGGAGCGAGGCTACACCTTC. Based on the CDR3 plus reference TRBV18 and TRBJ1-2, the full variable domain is NAGVMQNPRHLVRRRGQEARLRCSPMKGHSHVYWYRQLPEEGLKFMVYLQKENIIDESGMPKERFSAEFPKEGPSILRIQQVVRGDSAAYFCASSPGTGERGYTFGSGTRLTVV.

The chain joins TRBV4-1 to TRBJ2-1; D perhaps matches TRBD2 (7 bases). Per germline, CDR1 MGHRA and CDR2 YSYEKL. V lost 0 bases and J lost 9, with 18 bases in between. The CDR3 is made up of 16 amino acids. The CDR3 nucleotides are TGCGCCAGCAGCCAAGAATCGGGGGGCCCCTTTTCTGAGCAGTTCTTC. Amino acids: CASSQESGGPFSEQFF.